This TCR beta chain was documented in a study of identical twins. The study, taken as a whole, reports: Insertions were reduced in abundant cord blood beta clonotypes but not in memory repertoires.

This clonotype was seen ten or more times. The antigen remains undetermined. TCRdb re-derived calls from the 5' RACE reads in MiXCR, one entry per CDR3 protein. The table includes approximately 670,000 distinct CDR3 sequences, 5.5% to 6.5% detected once. This receptor was obtained from a man aged 18-30 years in good health. The sample taken for sequencing was naive T cells sorted from blood.

Here the CDR3 DNA reads TGTGCCAGCAGTTTAGGTCTGGTTGGGCAGGGAACCTACGAGCAGTACTTC. Protein: CASSLGLVGQGTYEQYF. This sequence joins TRBV27 and TRBJ2-7, with D possibly being TRBD1 (5 bases). V lost 2 bases, J lost 2 bases, and 19 bases lay in between. The germline CDR1 and CDR2 sequences are MNHEY and SMNVEV (reference sequence). There are 17 residues in the CDR3.